The present T cell receptor beta chain was sequenced within a study of identical twins. A single record per CDR3 protein comes from TCRdb applying MiXCR to the 5' RACE reads. Seen here are about 240,000 distinct CDR3 sequences, roughly 12% observed once, and the top ten hold approximately 4%. This clonotype was detected many times. These data were likewise used in another study, on yellow fever vaccine responses in identical twins.

Sequenced input: memory (CD45RO+) T cells sorted from blood. This TCR was sampled from a woman between 18 and 29 years old in good health.

CDR3 amino acids: CASSPDVWGQETQYF. CDR3 DNA: TGTGCCAGCAGCCCCGATGTGTGGGGCCAAGAGACCCAGTACTTC. The chain links TRBV9 to TRBJ2-5; unclear D gene. Germline V gives CDR1 SGDLS, CDR2 YYNGEE. The V gene lost 4 bases and the J gene lost 1 base, with 14 bases spanning the gap. The CDR3 is 15 amino acids.